These 4 T cell receptor beta chains came from one sample sequenced in a study of low-dose radiotherapy and immunotherapy resistance in tumors. Primers targeting TRAV and TRBV primed first-strand cDNA, covering alpha and beta chains. A roughly 21-cycle PCR with a constant-region primer and V-primer adapter amplified TCRs. TCRdb recomputed calls from the reads with MiXCR, one row per CDR3 protein. Of roughly 14,000 distinct CDR3 sequences listed, 60% are singletons. These TCRs come from a human donor with advanced metastatic prostate, ovarian, gallbladder or colorectal cancer (not recorded which). This table probably holds off-target reads from a library built for another chain.

This clonotype was seen just once. The rearrangement links TRBV4-3 to TRBJ2-7; D is perhaps TRBD2 (6 bases). Trimming left V 4 bases short and J 0 bases short, with 13 bases between. Germline lookup yields CDR1 LGHNA and CDR2 YSLEER. The CDR3 loop spans 15 amino acids. The CDR3 nucleotides are TGCGCCAGCAGCCTTCACAGCGGGCTCTCCTACGAGCAGTACTTC. Its translation is CASSLHSGLSYEQYF.

The chain is built from TRBV23-1 and TRBJ1-5, with unresolved D. TRBV23-1 is annotated as an ORF whose role is uncertain. The CDR3 is 14 amino acids. V was shortened by 7 bases and J by 6 bases, with 16 bases between the two germline ends. CDR3 region: CASTVRNGSQPQHF. The CDR3 DNA reads as TGCGCCAGCACCGTGAGAAATGGATCTCAGCCCCAGCATTTT.

V gene TRBV28 combines with J gene TRBJ1-1; D not certain. The V gene's germline CDR1 is MDHEN and CDR2 SYDVKM. The V end was cut by 8 bases, the J end by 1 base, with 5 bases between. This CDR3 spans 11 amino acids. The CDR3, as DNA: TGTGCCAGCCGCCGGAACACTGAAGCTTTCTTT. Translating gives CASRRNTEAFF.

V usage is TRBV28 and J usage is TRBJ2-3; 7 positions agree with TRBD1. The V gene end was trimmed by 6 bases and the J gene end by 2 bases; junction bases not matched to a gene: 8. CDR1 is MDHEN and CDR2 is SYDVKM in the germline V gene. CDR3 length equals 15 residues. The CDR3 region is CASRADRLITDTQYF. In DNA form, the CDR3 reads TGTGCCAGCAGGGCGGACAGGCTAATCACAGATACGCAGTATTTT.